The present T cell receptor (beta chain) was sequenced within a study of blood T cell repertoires in COVID-19. Turning to the study itself: Italy, Spain and the United States were the sources of the convalescent and acute COVID-19 samples.

Using immunoSEQ multiplex PCR, the repertoire was profiled, and TCRdb retains in-frame clones only, with some absent. Seen here are 160,000 or so clones, approximately 87% observed once, and the top ten hold around 4%. The clonotype originates from a woman aged 65 to 85 with acute or convalescent COVID-19. The sequencing input was peripheral blood.

The DNA of the CDR3 is TGTGCCAGCAGCTTGGATCCGGGAGCCTACGAGCAGTACTTC. Protein product: CASSLDPGAYEQYF. The J gene is TRBJ2-7, the V gene TRBV5-6; D may be TRBD2 (6 bases). The CDR3 totals 14 residues. The germline V gene encodes CDR1 SGHDT and CDR2 YYEEEE. V lost 0 bases, J lost 2 bases, and 9 bases lay in between. Full variable domain (rest looked up from reference TRBV5-6 and TRBJ2-7): DAGVTQSPTHLIKTRGQQVTLRCSPKSGHDTVSWYQQALGQGPQFIFQYYEEEERQRGNFPDRFSGHQFPNYSSELNVNALLLGDSALYLCASSLDPGAYEQYFGPGTRLTVT.